Below, 10 T cell receptor beta chains from the same sample are listed, as sequenced in a study of blood T cell repertoires in COVID-19. Data came from immunoSEQ multiplex PCR; TCRdb stores just in-frame clones and leaves some out. The sample contains some 66,000 clones, 85% to 90% of which appear only once. Sequences were obtained from peripheral blood. All receptors come from a man between 45 and 60 years old with active COVID-19.

J is TRBJ2-1 and V is TRBV28; D is perhaps TRBD1 (6 bases). The V gene lost 6 bases and the J gene lost 6 bases, with 12 bases spanning the gap. Germline V gene lookup returns CDR1 MDHEN and CDR2 SYDVKM. This CDR3 is 13 amino acids long. CDR3 sequence reads: CASSNTGPNEQFF. The CDR3 DNA reads TGTGCCAGCAGCAATACAGGGCCCAATGAGCAGTTCTTC.

The rearrangement joins TRBV6-5 to TRBJ1-5; a weak D match, TRBD1 (6 bases). The CDR3 has 15 residues. Germline V gives CDR1 MNHEY, CDR2 SVGAGI. V was cut by 0 bases and J by 0 bases, with 6 bases left in between. Written as DNA, the CDR3 is TGTGCCAGCAGTTACTCCAGGGGTAGCAATCAGCCCCAGCATTTT. It yields the protein CASSYSRGSNQPQHF.

This chain uses TRBV4-1 with TRBJ2-1; 7 bases line up with TRBD2. This CDR3 has 15 residues. Germline V gene sequence: CDR1 MGHRA, CDR2 YSYEKL. V trimming: 1 base; J trimming: 4 bases; junction bases outside the gene matches: 4. The CDR3, as DNA: TGCGCCAGCAGCCAAGGACTAGCATGGTACAATGAGCAGTTCTTC. It is translated as CASSQGLAWYNEQFF.

The V call is TRBV6-5, the J call TRBJ1-1, with 8 nucleotides matching TRBD1. This CDR3 region has 15 residues. Unmatched junction bases numbered 17, after V lost 6 bases and J lost 11 bases. The germline CDR1 and CDR2 sequences are MNHEY and SVGAGI. CDR3 sequence (DNA): TGTGCCAGCAGAAGGACAGGGCTCTCGTCGCTGATCGCTTTCTTT. This gives the protein CASRRTGLSSLIAFF.

CDR3 sequence reads: CASSVRTVSSNQPQHF. The CDR3 DNA is TGTGCCAGCAGTGTCCGGACAGTGTCTAGCAATCAGCCCCAGCATTTT. The chain links TRBV7-8 to TRBJ1-5; D may be TRBD1 (6 bases). Germline V gene lookup returns CDR1 SGHVS and CDR2 FQNEAQ. With 6 bases removed from V and 0 bases from J, the gap between germline ends came to 15 bases. CDR3 size: 16 residues.

V is TRBV19 and J is TRBJ2-5; a possible D gene is TRBD2 (5 bases). Trimming removed 11 bases at V and 2 bases at J, with 15 bases between. Germline V lookup: CDR1 LNHDA, CDR2 SQIVND (reference sequence). The CDR3 has 13 amino acids. CDR3 residues: CASKGTSQETQYF. The CDR3 DNA sequence: TGTGCCTCAAAGGGTACTAGTCAAGAGACCCAGTACTTC.

This clone showed up just once. This chain links TRBV3-1 (or the pseudogene TRBV3-2) with TRBJ1-2, with TRBD1 identical over 7 bases. This CDR3 is 17 amino acids long. V lost 0 bases to trimming and J lost 6 bases; unmatched junction nucleotides: 13. The germline V gene encodes CDR1 LGHDT and CDR2 YNNKEL (reference sequence). This CDR3 reads CASSQDDWGQPSDGYTF. The CDR3 nucleotides are TGTGCCAGCAGCCAAGACGATTGGGGACAGCCTTCGGATGGCTACACCTTC.

This chain connects TRBV10-1 to TRBJ2-1, with TRBD2 identical over 10 bases. CDR1 is WNHNN and CDR2 is SYGVQD in the germline V gene (reference sequence). The CDR3 covers 16 residues. V gave up 3 bases and J gave up 0 bases; unmatched junction bases: 2. CDR3 amino acids: CASSELAGSSYNEQFF. CDR3 bases: TGCGCCAGCAGTGAACTAGCGGGGAGCTCCTACAATGAGCAGTTCTTC.

The V gene is TRBV19, the J gene TRBJ2-1, with 10 bases identical to TRBD2. The CDR3 is 15 amino acids. Germline CDR1 LNHDA, CDR2 SQIVND (reference sequence). V was pared by 6 bases and J by 9 bases, with 11 bases of the junction left unmatched. CDR3 residues: CASRLTSGGAVEQFF. The CDR3 bases are TGTGCCAGTAGACTTACGAGCGGGGGGGCCGTTGAGCAGTTCTTC.

This rearrangement joins TRBV2 to TRBJ2-3, with unresolved D. This CDR3 comprises 12 residues. Germline values: CDR1 SNHLY, CDR2 FYNNEI. V lost 5 bases and J lost 2, with 5 bases in between. CDR3 residues: CASSPSTDTQYF. Written as DNA, the CDR3 is TGTGCCAGCAGTCCATCCACAGATACGCAGTATTTT.